The 8 T cell receptor beta chains below all came from one sample that was sequenced in a study of OX40 agonist ivuxolimab in advanced cancers. The assay was immunoSEQ multiplex PCR, and TCRdb's table has in-frame clones only and misses some. Found here are tens of thousands of clones, approximately 90% of them singletons; the top ten hold approximately 0.47%. The specimen comprised CD4+ or CD8+ T cells sorted from blood, sampled in a trial of the OX40 agonist ivuxolimab. The receptors were sampled from an adult with an advanced solid tumor such as melanoma, head and neck, liver or kidney cancer.

The chain joins TRBV4-2 to TRBJ2-3; D ambiguous. The ends were cut back, 2 bases at V and 0 bases at J, with 12 bases in the middle. The CDR3 loop spans 16 amino acids. Germline assignment: CDR1 LGHNA and CDR2 YNFKEQ. The CDR3 is CASSQLDGSSTDTQYF. CDR3 nucleotides: TGTGCCAGCAGCCAATTGGACGGTTCTAGCACAGATACGCAGTATTTT.

Details on this clone: The conserved phenylalanine or tryptophan is not found at the CDR3 terminus, so this likely reflects a read error. This chain uses TRBV6-1 with TRBJ1-6; D is unresolved. V was shortened by 6 bases and J by 8 bases, with 17 bases between the two germline ends. This CDR3 has 15 amino acids. The germline V gene has CDR1 MNHNS and CDR2 SASEGT. The CDR3 sequence: CASSQARSVDSPLHL. The CDR3 DNA follows: TGTGCCAGCAGCCAGGCCAGGTCAGTCGATTCACCCCTCCACCTT.

The chain couples TRBV5-4 to TRBJ2-3; the D is unclear. The CDR3 loop spans 13 amino acids. V was clipped by 6 bases and J by 4 bases, with 12 bases between them. Germline CDR1 is SGHNT and CDR2 is YYREEE (reference sequence). CDR3: CASTQPAADTQYF. The CDR3 nucleotides read TGTGCCAGCACCCAGCCCGCTGCAGATACGCAGTATTTT.

The CDR3 nucleotides are TGCGCCAGCAGCCCCGCAGGGTTGCTGGCGAGCACTGAAGCTTTCTTT. It encodes CASSPAGLLASTEAFF. This chain links TRBV5-1 with TRBJ1-1; a possible D gene is TRBD1 (5 bases). The V end was cut by 4 bases, the J end by 4 bases, with 20 bases between. The germline V gene encodes CDR1 SGHRS and CDR2 YFSETQ. CDR3 size: 16 residues.

The chain is built from TRBV19 and TRBJ1-6, with D uncertain. CDR3 length: 14 residues. The V gene lost 3 bases and the J gene lost 7 bases, with 10 bases spanning the gap. Germline CDR1 reads LNHDA; CDR2 reads SQIVND (reference sequence). CDR3 loop: CASSIRAGNSPLHF. DNA for the CDR3: TGTGCCAGTAGTATTCGGGCGGGCAATTCACCCCTCCACTTT.

This rearrangement joins TRBV7-9 to TRBJ2-7; D possibly corresponds to TRBD2 (6 bases). V lost 1 base, J lost 5 bases, and 9 bases lay in between. This CDR3 is 13 amino acids long. Germline V gene lookup returns CDR1 SEHNR and CDR2 FQNEAQ (reference sequence). The CDR3 sequence: CASSLGLANEQYF. The CDR3 DNA reads as TGTGCCAGCAGCTTAGGGCTAGCGAACGAGCAGTACTTC. Supplemented by reference TRBV7-9 and TRBJ2-7, the full variable domain reads DTGVSQNPRHKITKRGQNVTFRCDPISEHNRLYWYRQTLGQGPEFLTYFQNEAQLEKSRLLSDRFSAERPKGSFSTLEIQRTEQGDSAMYLCASSLGLANEQYFGPGTRLTVT.

This clone appeared a few times. V gene TRBV10-3 combines with J gene TRBJ1-5; TRBD1 matches 8 bases. V lost 8 bases, J lost 5 bases, and 5 bases stayed unmatched. Germline V gene lookup returns CDR1 ENHRY and CDR2 SYGVKD. The CDR3 has 13 residues. The CDR3 region has the DNA TGTGCCATCGGGGGACAGGATGATCAGCCCCAGCATTTT. Its protein product is CAIGGQDDQPQHF.

The V and J genes are TRBV28 and TRBJ1-2; D is uncertain. Trimming removed 1 base at V and 5 bases at J, with 11 bases between. The CDR3 length is 14 residues. Looked up from germline, CDR1 is MDHEN and CDR2 is SYDVKM. This CDR3 is CASSLSGQAYGYTF. DNA of the CDR3: TGTGCCAGCAGTTTATCCGGGCAGGCTTATGGCTACACCTTC.